This T cell receptor (beta chain) stems from a study of OX40 agonist ivuxolimab in advanced cancers. Study-level information: The patients' treatment was ivuxolimab, an agonistic anti-OX40 (CD134) antibody. The study enrolled dose-escalation patients with hepatocellular carcinoma, melanoma, renal cell or head and neck cancer. Partial responses occurred in Three dose-escalation patients, one with hepatocellular carcinoma and two with cutaneous melanoma. Study-wide results and limits: Relative to CD4+ cells, CD8+ T cells on average had more expanded clones.

For this clone: Antigen specificity is unknown.

Assay: immunoSEQ multiplex PCR; the TCRdb copy retains only in-frame clones and omits some. The data contain 99,000 or so clones, about 92% of them seen just once; the ten biggest clones take up 0.25% to 0.3%. Deletions cut 7 bases from V and 5 bases from J, with 15 bases between. Germline lookup yields CDR1 SQVTM and CDR2 ANQGSEA. The CDR3 is made up of 13 amino acids. This receptor was taken from an adult with an advanced solid tumor such as melanoma, head and neck, liver or kidney cancer. The sample here was CD4+ or CD8+ T cells sorted from blood, taken in a trial of the OX40 agonist ivuxolimab. V and J are TRBV29-1 and TRBJ2-1; a weak D match, TRBD1 (5 bases). CDR3 in amino acids: CSAQDREDNEQFF. The CDR3 nucleotides are TGCAGCGCCCAAGACAGAGAAGACAATGAGCAGTTCTTC.